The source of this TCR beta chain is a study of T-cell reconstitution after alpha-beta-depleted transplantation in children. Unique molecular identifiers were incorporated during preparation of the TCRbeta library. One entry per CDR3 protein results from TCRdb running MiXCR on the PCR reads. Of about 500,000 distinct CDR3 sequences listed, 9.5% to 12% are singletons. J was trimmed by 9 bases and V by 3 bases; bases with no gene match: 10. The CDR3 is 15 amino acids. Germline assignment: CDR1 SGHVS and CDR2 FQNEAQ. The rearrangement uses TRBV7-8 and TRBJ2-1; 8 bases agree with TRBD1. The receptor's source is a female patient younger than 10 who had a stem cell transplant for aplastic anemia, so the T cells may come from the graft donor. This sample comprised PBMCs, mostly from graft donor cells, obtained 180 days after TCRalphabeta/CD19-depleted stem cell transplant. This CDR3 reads CASSFFGTGRGEQFF. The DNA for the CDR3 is TGTGCCAGCAGCTTTTTCGGGACAGGTAGGGGTGAGCAGTTCTTC.